Presented here are 22 T cell receptor beta chains from one specimen sequenced in a study of blood T cell repertoires in COVID-19. Sequencing used immunoSEQ multiplex PCR; TCRdb keeps in-frame clones, though not all of them. The sample records about 80,000 clones, about four fifths being singletons. Sequences were obtained from peripheral blood. Receptor source: a woman in her seventies with acute or convalescent COVID-19.

This chain links TRBV11-3 with TRBJ1-1; a weak D match, TRBD1 (6 bases). The germline V gene has CDR1 SGHNT and CDR2 YENEEA. The CDR3 is made up of 14 amino acids. V lost 3 bases and J 1 base, leaving 9 bases between the germline ends. The CDR3 here is CASSFSGENTEAFF. The CDR3 DNA reads as TGTGCCAGCAGCTTCTCAGGGGAGAACACTGAAGCTTTCTTT.

This chain joins TRBV5-4 and TRBJ2-1; 8 bases fit TRBD2. Germline V CDR1 and CDR2: SGHNT, YYREEE (reference sequence). The V segment lost 4 bases and the J segment 5 bases; nucleotides outside the gene matches: 11. This CDR3 region has 16 residues. The CDR3 loop is CASSPLRVAGNNEQFF. DNA for the CDR3: TGTGCCAGCAGCCCCCTCCGAGTAGCGGGGAACAATGAGCAGTTCTTC. Together with reference TRBV5-4 and TRBJ2-1, the CDR3 gives the full variable domain: ETGVTQSPTHLIKTRGQQVTLRCSSQSGHNTVSWYQQALGQGPQFIFQYYREEENGRGNFPPRFSGLQFPNYSSELNVNALELDDSALYLCASSPLRVAGNNEQFFGPGTRLTVL.

For the CDR3, the DNA is TGTGCCAGCAGCCAAGATGTGGCCCCCGAAGTGACAGATACGCAGTATTTT. Translation: CASSQDVAPEVTDTQYF. The V gene is TRBV3-1 (or the pseudogene TRBV3-2), the J gene TRBJ2-3, with unresolved D. The CDR3 spans 17 residues. Trimming stripped 0 bases from V and 3 bases from J, with 16 bases between. Germline CDR1 is LGHDT and CDR2 is YNNKEL (reference sequence).

The chain employs TRBV5-1 and TRBJ2-7; 10 bases agree with TRBD1. The length of the CDR3 is 15 residues. The trim removed 4 bases at V and 4 bases at J, leaving 8 bases unmatched. Germline V gives CDR1 SGHRS, CDR2 YFSETQ. The chain's CDR3 is CASSLVGTGEYEQYF. CDR3 nucleotides: TGCGCCAGCAGCCTGGTGGGGACAGGGGAGTACGAGCAGTACTTC. The entire variable domain, with the rest obtained from reference TRBV5-1 and TRBJ2-7, is as follows: KAGVTQTPRYLIKTRGQQVTLSCSPISGHRSVSWYQQTPGQGLQFLFEYFSETQRNKGNFPGRFSGRQFSNSRSEMNVSTLELGDSALYLCASSLVGTGEYEQYFGPGTRLTVT.

The chain employs TRBV3-1 (or the pseudogene TRBV3-2) and TRBJ2-3, with 11 positions matching TRBD1. Germline V gene lookup returns CDR1 LGHDT and CDR2 YNNKEL (reference sequence). The V and J ends lost 5 bases and 4 bases, in that order; junction bases with no gene match: 2. There are 14 residues in the CDR3. In DNA, the CDR3 is TGTGCCAGCAGCTGGGGACAGGGGGCAGATACGCAGTATTTT. Amino acid sequence: CASSWGQGADTQYF.

This clone was observed a handful of times. The chain has TRBV10-1 and TRBJ2-1, with TRBD2 identical over 7 bases. V was clipped by 4 bases and J by 2 bases; unmatched bases: 5. Germline CDR1 is WNHNN and CDR2 is SYGVQD (reference sequence). The CDR3 totals 15 residues. CDR3 protein: CASSGPAGTYNEQFF. The CDR3 nucleotides read TGCGCCAGCAGTGGCCCAGCGGGAACCTACAATGAGCAGTTCTTC.

The rearrangement joins TRBV2 to TRBJ2-1, with TRBD2 matching 8 bases. This CDR3 is 15 amino acids long. Losses at the gene ends were 1 base for V and 6 bases for J; bases not matched to a gene: 5. Germline assignment: CDR1 SNHLY and CDR2 FYNNEI. CDR3 protein: CASSEGTSPSNEQFF. The CDR3 DNA sequence: TGTGCCAGCAGTGAAGGGACTAGCCCTAGCAATGAGCAGTTCTTC. Supplemented by reference TRBV2 and TRBJ2-1, the full variable domain reads EPEVTQTPSHQVTQMGQEVILRCVPISNHLYFYWYRQILGQKVEFLVSFYNNEISEKSEIFDDQFSVERPDGSNFTLKIRSTKLEDSAMYFCASSEGTSPSNEQFFGPGTRLTVL.

This sequence joins TRBV6-5 and TRBJ2-7; the match to TRBD1 covers 9 bases. CDR1 and CDR2 from the germline V gene are MNHEY and SVGAGI. The J segment lost 7 bases and the V segment lost 5 bases, leaving 9 bases of the junction unmatched. CDR3 length: 14 amino acids. CDR3 protein: CASSPDRGPREQYF. The CDR3 region has the DNA TGTGCCAGCAGTCCGGACAGGGGCCCTCGTGAGCAGTACTTC.

The V and J genes are TRBV7-6 and TRBJ2-1; 11 bases line up with TRBD2. The CDR3 runs to 16 residues. From germline, CDR1 is SGHVS and CDR2 FNYEAQ. J was trimmed by 7 bases and V by 2 bases; bases with no gene match: 7. CDR3 loop: CASSLSTSGRNNEQFF. CDR3 sequence (DNA): TGTGCCAGCAGCTTATCAACTAGCGGGAGAAATAATGAGCAGTTCTTC.

The rearrangement links TRBV19 to TRBJ1-5; the D gene is possibly TRBD1 (6 bases). Looked up from germline, CDR1 is LNHDA and CDR2 is SQIVND (reference sequence). Trimming stripped 7 bases from V and 3 bases from J, with 10 bases between. The CDR3 sequence is 13 residues long. The CDR3 here is CASMGANNQPQHF. DNA for the CDR3: TGTGCCAGTATGGGGGCGAACAATCAGCCCCAGCATTTT.

This clone has only one observation. The chain carries TRBV6-6 and TRBJ2-7; TRBD1 agrees at 8 bases. V lost 7 bases to trimming and J lost 3 bases; unmatched junction nucleotides: 8. Germline V gene sequence: CDR1 MNHNY, CDR2 SVGAGI (reference sequence). The CDR3 is made up of 14 amino acids. The DNA for the CDR3 is TGTGCCAGCACCCTGGACAGGGACCTCTACGAGCAGTACTTC. Translating gives CASTLDRDLYEQYF.

The gene calls are TRBV27 and TRBJ1-1; D possibly corresponds to TRBD1 (6 bases). The V end was cut by 2 bases, the J end by 5 bases, with 12 bases between. Germline assignment: CDR1 MNHEY and CDR2 SMNVEV (reference sequence). The CDR3 runs to 14 residues. The CDR3 sequence is CASSLQGIGTEAFF. DNA of the CDR3: TGTGCCAGCAGTTTACAGGGGATTGGAACTGAAGCTTTCTTT.

This clone was observed once. One end of the junction is discordant with germline, which a read error may explain. The chain carries TRBV14 and TRBJ1-1; the D gene is possibly TRBD1 (5 bases). Germline V gene lookup returns CDR1 SGHDN and CDR2 FVKESK. The CDR3 sequence is 13 residues long. The CDR3, as DNA: TGTGCCAGCAGCCAAGATCTTCTCGGACACGTCGAGTTT. Its protein is CASSQDLLGHVEF.

The rearrangement joins TRBV30 to TRBJ2-6, with 8 bases identical to TRBD1. Germline lookup yields CDR1 GTSNPN and CDR2 SVGIG (reference sequence). This CDR3 has 18 residues. The V and J ends lost 2 bases and 0 bases, in that order; junction bases with no gene match: 9. The CDR3 here is CAWSKRQGANSGANVLTF. The CDR3 DNA follows: TGTGCCTGGAGTAAGCGGCAGGGGGCCAACTCTGGGGCCAACGTCCTGACTTTC.

The V call is TRBV7-2, the J call TRBJ1-1; D uncertain. This CDR3 contains 12 residues. In germline, CDR1 is SGHTA, CDR2 FQGNSA. Trimming took 1 base from V and 8 from J, leaving 8 bases between them. CDR3 loop: CASSLVRVEAFF. The CDR3 nucleotides are TGTGCCAGCAGCTTAGTTCGCGTAGAAGCTTTCTTT.

The CDR3 loop reads CASRLGGNQPQHF. The CDR3 DNA follows: TGTGCCAGCCGCCTCGGAGGCAATCAGCCCCAGCATTTT. The rearrangement uses TRBV27 and TRBJ1-5; D remains ambiguous. The CDR3 consists of 13 residues. Germline lookup yields CDR1 MNHEY and CDR2 SMNVEV (reference sequence). V dropped 8 bases and J dropped 2 bases, with 10 bases sitting between them.

This rearrangement joins TRBV5-1 to TRBJ1-1, with D maybe TRBD1 (5 bases). Trimming left V 0 bases short and J 4 bases short, with 13 bases between. The CDR3 spans 15 residues. Germline V lookup: CDR1 SGHRS, CDR2 YFSETQ. CDR3 region: CASSLEFGGSTEAFF. The CDR3 DNA reads as TGCGCCAGCAGCTTGGAGTTCGGGGGAAGCACTGAAGCTTTCTTT. Using reference TRBV5-1 and TRBJ1-1 for the parts outside the CDR3, the full variable domain is KAGVTQTPRYLIKTRGQQVTLSCSPISGHRSVSWYQQTPGQGLQFLFEYFSETQRNKGNFPGRFSGRQFSNSRSEMNVSTLELGDSALYLCASSLEFGGSTEAFFGQGTRLTVV.

The rearrangement joins TRBV7-9 to TRBJ1-2, with D perhaps matching TRBD1 (6 bases). This CDR3 spans 14 amino acids. CDR1 SEHNR and CDR2 FQNEAQ come from the germline V gene (reference sequence). V lost 2 bases and J lost 6, with 13 bases in between. CDR3 in DNA: TGTGCCAGCAGCTTACCGGACAGTTTGAATGGCTACACCTTC. Translating it yields CASSLPDSLNGYTF.

This clone was detected only a few times. V gene TRBV11-2 combines with J gene TRBJ1-6, with 7 bases that match TRBD1. J was trimmed by 9 bases and V by 1 base; bases with no gene match: 6. There are 15 residues in the CDR3. From germline, CDR1 is SGHAT and CDR2 FQNNGV. CDR3 loop: CASSLVSSGGSPLHF. The CDR3 bases are TGTGCCAGCAGCTTAGTCTCGTCAGGGGGTTCACCCCTCCACTTT.

The rearrangement uses TRBV6-6 and TRBJ1-5; 8 bases match TRBD1. The CDR3 has 15 residues. In germline, CDR1 is MNHNY, CDR2 SVGAGI (reference sequence). V was clipped by 7 bases and J by 7 bases; unmatched bases: 12. CDR3 in DNA: TGTGCCAGCACCCAGTTAATACAGGGGGGACAGCCCCAGCATTTT. Protein sequence: CASTQLIQGGQPQHF.

The chain uses TRBV9 and TRBJ2-5; 11 bases line up with TRBD2. Trimming at V came to 4 bases and at J to 2 bases, leaving 7 bases not matched to a gene. This CDR3 comprises 16 residues. Germline CDR1 is SGDLS and CDR2 is YYNGEE. Here the CDR3 reads CASSLGLAGGQETQYF. The CDR3 DNA reads as TGTGCCAGCAGCCTTGGACTAGCGGGCGGACAAGAGACCCAGTACTTC.

The rearrangement joins TRBV2 to TRBJ2-3, with D perhaps TRBD2 (7 bases). Germline assignment: CDR1 SNHLY and CDR2 FYNNEI. The CDR3 sequence is 15 residues long. V shed 5 bases and J shed 5 bases, with 17 bases lying between them. CDR3 sequence: CASSLDGGPEDTQYF. DNA for the CDR3: TGTGCCAGCAGTTTGGACGGGGGGCCGGAAGATACGCAGTATTTT.